The next 12 T cell receptor beta chains were all read from a single sample in a study of cytomegalovirus exposure and HLA in healthy donors. TCRdb's table, derived via immunoSEQ multiplex PCR, lists solely in-frame clones and lacks some. The table has 200,000 to 300,000 clones, roughly 87% seen once. The sample consisted of PBMCs. The origin of the receptors is a woman in her thirties in good health and CMV-seronegative.

The chain is built from TRBV5-8 and TRBJ2-7; D ambiguous. V was trimmed by 0 bases and J by 3 bases, leaving 7 bases between them. The CDR3 extends over 13 amino acids. Germline V gene data show CDR1 as SGHTS and CDR2 as YDEGEE. CDR3 sequence reads: CASSLAKFYEQYF. Here the CDR3 DNA reads TGTGCCAGCAGCTTGGCGAAGTTCTACGAGCAGTACTTC.

V is TRBV6-5 and J is TRBJ1-1; tentative D call: TRBD1 (5 bases). Germline CDR1 MNHEY, CDR2 SVGAGI. This CDR3 spans 14 amino acids. The V end was cut by 5 bases, the J end by 2 bases, with 12 bases between. CDR3 nucleotide sequence: TGTGCCAGCAGTCCGGGACTGTTCAACACTGAAGCTTTCTTT. It yields the protein CASSPGLFNTEAFF.

This clone was recorded only once. The gene calls are TRBV19 and TRBJ2-7; D ambiguous. CDR1 is LNHDA, CDR2 SQIVND, per germline (reference sequence). The V and J ends lost 8 bases and 1 base respectively, with 3 bases between them. CDR3 size: 10 residues. The CDR3 reads CASGSYEQYF. CDR3 sequence (DNA): TGTGCCAGTGGTTCCTACGAGCAGTACTTC.

The chain has TRBV6-5 and TRBJ2-7; D is undetermined. The CDR3 runs 14 residues. The germline V gene encodes CDR1 MNHEY and CDR2 SVGAGI. The V end was cut by 2 bases, the J end by 0 bases, with 8 bases between. The CDR3 is CASSYGRGSYEQYF. In DNA form, the CDR3 reads TGTGCCAGCAGTTACGGGCGCGGCTCCTACGAGCAGTACTTC.

The chain joins TRBV7-2 to TRBJ2-3; 10 bases match TRBD2. The length of the CDR3 is 18 residues. Germline V lookup: CDR1 SGHTA, CDR2 FQGNSA. V gave up 2 bases and J gave up 3 bases; unmatched junction bases: 11. CDR3 in amino acids: CASSLYQAGGLVTDTQYF. The CDR3 DNA is TGTGCCAGCAGCTTATATCAAGCGGGAGGGCTTGTGACAGATACGCAGTATTTT.

In this sample, this clone turned up a few times. Here the CDR3 reads CASSHLQGPEAFF. The CDR3 DNA reads TGTGCCAGCAGCCACCTACAGGGTCCTGAAGCTTTCTTT. The chain joins TRBV4-2 to TRBJ1-1, with D perhaps matching TRBD1 (6 bases). The CDR3 has 13 amino acids. The germline V and J ends were trimmed by 3 bases and 6 bases, with 11 bases remaining between them. Germline CDR1 reads LGHNA; CDR2 reads YNFKEQ.

The rearrangement uses TRBV29-1 and TRBJ2-1, with TRBD2 matching 8 bases. Trimming cost V 0 bases and J 9 bases; bases outside gene matches: 1. Germline CDR1 reads SQVTM; CDR2 reads ANQGSEA. The CDR3 is 12 residues long. As DNA, the CDR3 is TGCAGCGTTGAAGACGGGAGGGTTGAGCAGTTCTTC. It encodes CSVEDGRVEQFF.

This clone was detected only once. This sequence joins TRBV6-1 and TRBJ1-5; no definite D call. V shed 3 bases and J shed 0 bases, with 12 bases lying between them. The CDR3 is 16 amino acids. CDR1 is MNHNS and CDR2 is SASEGT in the germline V gene. CDR3 nucleotide sequence: TGTGCCAGCAGTGACTTGAGGCCGCATAGCAATCAGCCCCAGCATTTT. Protein sequence: CASSDLRPHSNQPQHF.

The J gene is TRBJ1-4, the V gene TRBV12-5; 8 positions match TRBD1. The ends lost 2 bases at V and 9 bases at J; junction bases unmatched: 11. In germline, CDR1 is LGHNT, CDR2 FRNRAP. The CDR3 has 16 residues. CDR3 sequence (DNA): TGTGCTAGTGGTTTGACATCCCGGACAGGGATGCAAAAACTGTTTTTT. It is translated as CASGLTSRTGMQKLFF.

CDR3 nucleotide sequence: TGTGCCAGCAGCCATAGCGGGATTTTCGGCGAGCAGTACTTC. It is translated as CASSHSGIFGEQYF. The gene calls are TRBV14 and TRBJ2-7, with 8 bases fitting TRBD2. This CDR3 has 14 amino acids. V lost 3 bases to trimming and J lost 6 bases; unmatched junction nucleotides: 7. CDR1 and CDR2 (germline): SGHDN, FVKESK.

The chain has TRBV6-5 and TRBJ2-7; no clear D. The V end lost 11 bases, the J end lost 4 bases, and 21 bases lay between the germline ends. CDR3 length: 14 residues. Germline V gene sequence: CDR1 MNHEY, CDR2 SVGAGI. DNA of the CDR3: TGTGCCCTCCCGTCCGTGGTTATAGGGTACGAGCAGTACTTC. This sequence encodes CALPSVVIGYEQYF.

V is TRBV2 and J is TRBJ2-5, with D possibly TRBD1 on 6 matching bases. V gave up 6 bases and J gave up 5 bases, with 13 bases separating them. The CDR3 consists of 13 residues. CDR1 is SNHLY and CDR2 is FYNNEI in the germline V gene. CDR3 bases: TGTGCCAGCAGACCCGGACAGAAGGAGACCCAGTACTTC. The encoded protein is CASRPGQKETQYF.